These T cell receptor beta chains were read from a single sample in a study of blood T cell repertoires in COVID-19. TCRdb's table, derived via immunoSEQ multiplex PCR, lists solely in-frame clones and lacks some. The table lists fewer than 85,000 clones, over 65% of them singletons. Sequenced material: peripheral blood. These TCRs come from a woman aged 55-69 years with acute or convalescent COVID-19. The CDR3 runs from the conserved cysteine through the conserved F or W. A D gene is named only where the DNA matches it firmly. The size entry is marked missing in some rows and otherwise reads once, few, many or a size class.

13,TRBV25-1,TRBJ1-5,.,once,TGTGCCAGCAGTGAATCCCACAATCAGCCCCAGCATTTT,CASSESHNQPQHF
16,TRBV5-4,TRBJ1-5,.,.,TGTGCCAGCAGTTTCGGGGGGCGACAGTTAGGTCAGCCCCAGCATTTT,CASSFGGRQLGQPQHF
15,TRBV27,TRBJ1-2,TRBD1,.,TGTGCCAGCAGTCTCCGTCAGGGGGCGGACTATGGCTACACCTTC,CASSLRQGADYGYTF
16,TRBV6-1,TRBJ2-7,.,.,TGTGCCAGCAGTGATCGAATGTCCCCCAGGCGATACGAGCAGTACTTC,CASSDRMSPRRYEQYF
13,TRBV5-5,TRBJ2-7,.,.,TGTGCCAGCAGCTTAGTGAGCTCCTACGAGCAGTACTTC,CASSLVSSYEQYF
15,TRBV6-1,TRBJ2-7,TRBD2,.,TGTGCCAGCAGTGAAGGACCTAGCGGTCTCTACGAGCAGTACTTC,CASSEGPSGLYEQYF
14,TRBV3-1/TRBV3-2,TRBJ2-3,TRBD2,.,TGTGCCAGCAGCCCTAGCGGGAGTCAAGATACGCAGTATTTT,CASSPSGSQDTQYF
15,TRBV9,TRBJ1-1,TRBD1,.,TGTGCCAGCAGCGTAGTAGGGACAGGGGGACCTGAAGCTTTCTTT,CASSVVGTGGPEAFF
14,TRBV5-1,TRBJ1-6,.,once,TGCGCCAGCAGCCTGAGCTCCTATAATTCACCCCTCCACTTT,CASSLSSYNSPLHF
16,TRBV5-4,TRBJ1-2,TRBD1,.,TGTGCCAGCAGCTTGGCGGCAGGGGGCGTGGGGTATGGCTACACCTTC,CASSLAAGGVGYGYTF
15,TRBV5-1,TRBJ2-7,.,.,TGCGCCAGCAGCTTGCAAGGAGGGAGCTCCTACGAGCAGTACTTC,CASSLQGGSSYEQYF
18,TRBV5-1,TRBJ1-3,TRBD1,.,TGCGCCAGCAGCTTGGGACAGGGGTCACCTCGAACTGGAAACACCATATATTTT,CASSLGQGSPRTGNTIYF
13,TRBV21-1,TRBJ1-1,.,.,TGTGCCAGCAGCAAATTTAGCAACACTGAAGCTTTCTTT,CASSKFSNTEAFF